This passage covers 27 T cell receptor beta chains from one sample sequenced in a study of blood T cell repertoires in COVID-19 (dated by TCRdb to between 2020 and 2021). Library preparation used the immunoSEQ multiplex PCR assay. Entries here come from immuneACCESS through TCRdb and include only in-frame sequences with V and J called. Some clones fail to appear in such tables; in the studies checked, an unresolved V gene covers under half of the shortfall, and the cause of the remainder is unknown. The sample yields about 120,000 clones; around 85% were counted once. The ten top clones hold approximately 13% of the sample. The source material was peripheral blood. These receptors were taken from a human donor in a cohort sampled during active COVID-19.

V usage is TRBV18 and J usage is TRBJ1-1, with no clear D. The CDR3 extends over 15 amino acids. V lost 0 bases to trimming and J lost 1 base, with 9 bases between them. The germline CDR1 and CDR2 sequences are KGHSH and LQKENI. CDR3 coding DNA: TGTGCCAGCTCACCACCCCTGGCAGGGAACACTGAAGCTTTCTTT. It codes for CASSPPLAGNTEAFF.

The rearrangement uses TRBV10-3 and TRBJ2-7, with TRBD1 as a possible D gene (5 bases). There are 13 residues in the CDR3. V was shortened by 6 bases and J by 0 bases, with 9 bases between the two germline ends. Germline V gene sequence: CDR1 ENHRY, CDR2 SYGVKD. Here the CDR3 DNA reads TGTGCCATCAGGGGGCGTCTCTCCTACGAGCAGTACTTC. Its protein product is CAIRGRLSYEQYF.

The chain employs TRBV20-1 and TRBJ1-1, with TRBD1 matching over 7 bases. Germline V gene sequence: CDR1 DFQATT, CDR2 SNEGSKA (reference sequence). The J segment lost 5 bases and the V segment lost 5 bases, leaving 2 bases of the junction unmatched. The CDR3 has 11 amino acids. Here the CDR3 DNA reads TGCAGTGCTGCAGGGGGGACTGAAGCTTTCTTT. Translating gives CSAAGGTEAFF.

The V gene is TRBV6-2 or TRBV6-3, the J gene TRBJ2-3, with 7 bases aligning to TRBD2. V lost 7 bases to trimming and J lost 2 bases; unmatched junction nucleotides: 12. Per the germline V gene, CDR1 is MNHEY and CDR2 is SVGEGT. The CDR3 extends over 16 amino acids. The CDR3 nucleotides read TGTGCCAGCATCCCCGTGGAGGGGAGGGACACAGATACGCAGTATTTT. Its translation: CASIPVEGRDTDTQYF.

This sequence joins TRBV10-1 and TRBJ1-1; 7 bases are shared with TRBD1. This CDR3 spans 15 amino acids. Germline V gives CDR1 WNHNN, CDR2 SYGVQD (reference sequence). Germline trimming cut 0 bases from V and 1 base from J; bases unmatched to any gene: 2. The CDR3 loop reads CASSESGDRNTEAFF. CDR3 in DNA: TGCGCCAGCAGTGAGTCAGGGGACAGGAACACTGAAGCTTTCTTT.

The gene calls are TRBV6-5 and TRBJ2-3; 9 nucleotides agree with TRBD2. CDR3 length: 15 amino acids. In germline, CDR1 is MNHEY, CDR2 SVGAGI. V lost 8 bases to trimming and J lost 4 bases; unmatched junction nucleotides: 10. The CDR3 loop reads CASGQRRGGADTQYF. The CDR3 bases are TGTGCCAGCGGTCAGAGGCGGGGGGGGGCAGATACGCAGTATTTT.

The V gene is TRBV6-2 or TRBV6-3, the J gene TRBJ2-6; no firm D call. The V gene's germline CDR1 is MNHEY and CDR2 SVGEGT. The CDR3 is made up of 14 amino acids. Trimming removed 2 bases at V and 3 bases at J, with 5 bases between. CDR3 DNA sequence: TGTGCCAGCAGTTACCTCGGTGGGGCCAACGTCCTGACTTTC. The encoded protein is CASSYLGGANVLTF.

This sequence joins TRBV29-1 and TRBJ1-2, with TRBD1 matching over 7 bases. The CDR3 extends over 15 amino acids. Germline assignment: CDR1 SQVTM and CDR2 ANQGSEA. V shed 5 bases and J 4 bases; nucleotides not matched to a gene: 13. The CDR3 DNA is TGCAGCGTTTCAACGGGACAGACTGCCAGCTATGGCTACACCTTC. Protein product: CSVSTGQTASYGYTF.

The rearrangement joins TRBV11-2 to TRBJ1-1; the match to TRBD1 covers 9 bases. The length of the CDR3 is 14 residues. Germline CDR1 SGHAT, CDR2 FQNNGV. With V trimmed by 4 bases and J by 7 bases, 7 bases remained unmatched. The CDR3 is CASSSKTGGIEAFF. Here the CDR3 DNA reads TGTGCCAGCAGCTCCAAGACAGGGGGGATTGAAGCTTTCTTT. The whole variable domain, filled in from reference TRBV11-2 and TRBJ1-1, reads EAGVAQSPRYKIIEKRQSVAFWCNPISGHATLYWYQQILGQGPKLLIQFQNNGVVDDSQLPKDRFSAERLKGVDSTLKIQPAKLEDSAVYLCASSSKTGGIEAFFGQGTRLTVV.

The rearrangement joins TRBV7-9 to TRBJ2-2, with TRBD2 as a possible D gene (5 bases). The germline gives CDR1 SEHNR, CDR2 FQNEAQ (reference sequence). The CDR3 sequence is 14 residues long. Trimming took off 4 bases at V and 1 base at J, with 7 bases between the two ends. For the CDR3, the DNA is TGTGCCAGCAGCTCTCGGGGGAACACCGGGGAGCTGTTTTTT. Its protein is CASSSRGNTGELFF. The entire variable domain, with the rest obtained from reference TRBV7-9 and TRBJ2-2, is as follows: DTGVSQNPRHKITKRGQNVTFRCDPISEHNRLYWYRQTLGQGPEFLTYFQNEAQLEKSRLLSDRFSAERPKGSFSTLEIQRTEQGDSAMYLCASSSRGNTGELFFGEGSRLTVL.

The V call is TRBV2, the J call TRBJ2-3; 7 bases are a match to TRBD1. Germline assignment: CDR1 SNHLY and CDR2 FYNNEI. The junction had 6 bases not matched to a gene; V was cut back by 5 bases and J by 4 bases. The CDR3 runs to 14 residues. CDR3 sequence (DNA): TGTGCCAGCAGTCTTACAGGGGTTTCAGATACGCAGTATTTT. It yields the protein CASSLTGVSDTQYF.

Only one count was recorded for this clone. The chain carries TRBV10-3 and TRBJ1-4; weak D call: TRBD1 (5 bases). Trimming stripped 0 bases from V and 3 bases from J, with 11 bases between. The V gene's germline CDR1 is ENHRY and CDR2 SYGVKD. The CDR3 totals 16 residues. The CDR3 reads CAISESGGASNEKLFF. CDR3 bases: TGTGCCATCAGTGAGTCAGGAGGGGCCTCTAATGAAAAACTGTTTTTT.

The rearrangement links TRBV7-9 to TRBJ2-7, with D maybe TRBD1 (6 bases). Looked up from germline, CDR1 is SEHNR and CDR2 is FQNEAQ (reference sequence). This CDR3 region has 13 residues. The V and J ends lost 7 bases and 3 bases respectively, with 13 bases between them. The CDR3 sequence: CASTSDRFYEQYF. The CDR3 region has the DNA TGTGCCAGCACCTCTGACAGGTTCTACGAGCAGTACTTC.

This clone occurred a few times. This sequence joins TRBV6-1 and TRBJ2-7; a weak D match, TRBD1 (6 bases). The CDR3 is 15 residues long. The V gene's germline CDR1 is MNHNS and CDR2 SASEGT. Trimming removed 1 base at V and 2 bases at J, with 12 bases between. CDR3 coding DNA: TGTGCCAGCAGTGAAGGGGGGACACGTCCCTACGAGCAGTACTTC. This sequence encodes CASSEGGTRPYEQYF.

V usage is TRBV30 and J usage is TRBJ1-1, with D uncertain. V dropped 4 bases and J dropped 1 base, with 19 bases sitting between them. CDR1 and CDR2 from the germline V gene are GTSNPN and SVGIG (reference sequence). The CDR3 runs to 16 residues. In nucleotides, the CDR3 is TGTGCCTGGACTCCCCCCCACAGCCAGAAGAACACTGAAGCTTTCTTT. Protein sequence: CAWTPPHSQKNTEAFF.

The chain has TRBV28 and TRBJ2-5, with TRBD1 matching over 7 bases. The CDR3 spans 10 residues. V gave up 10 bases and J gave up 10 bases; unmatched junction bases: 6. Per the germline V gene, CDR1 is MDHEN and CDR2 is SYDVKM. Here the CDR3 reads CATQGNIQYF. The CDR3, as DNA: TGTGCCACACAGGGGAATATCCAGTACTTC.

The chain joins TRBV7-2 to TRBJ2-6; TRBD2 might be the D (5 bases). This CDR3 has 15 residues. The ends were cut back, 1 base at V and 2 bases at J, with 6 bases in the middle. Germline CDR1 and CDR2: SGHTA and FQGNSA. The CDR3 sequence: CASSLGGPGANVLTF. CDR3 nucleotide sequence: TGTGCCAGCAGCTTAGGAGGGCCTGGGGCCAACGTCCTGACTTTC. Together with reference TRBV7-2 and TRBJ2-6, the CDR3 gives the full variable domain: GAGVSQSPSNKVTEKGKDVELRCDPISGHTALYWYRQSLGQGLEFLIYFQGNSAPDKSGLPSDRFSAERTGGSVSTLTIQRTQQEDSAVYLCASSLGGPGANVLTFGAGSRLTVL.

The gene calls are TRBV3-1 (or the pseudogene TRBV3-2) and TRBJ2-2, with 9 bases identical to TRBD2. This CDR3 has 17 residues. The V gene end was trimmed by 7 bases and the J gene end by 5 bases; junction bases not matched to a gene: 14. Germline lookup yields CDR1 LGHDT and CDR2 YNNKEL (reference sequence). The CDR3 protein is CASTRRGGGAFTGELFF. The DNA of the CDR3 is TGTGCCAGCACCCGGCGGGGCGGGGGGGCATTTACCGGGGAGCTGTTTTTT.

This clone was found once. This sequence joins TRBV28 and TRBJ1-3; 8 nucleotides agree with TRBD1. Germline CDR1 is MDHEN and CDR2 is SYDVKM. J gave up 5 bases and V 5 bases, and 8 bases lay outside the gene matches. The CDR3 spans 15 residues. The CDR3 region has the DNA TGTGCCAGCAGTCTTGACAGGGGCGTACGAAACACCATATATTTT. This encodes CASSLDRGVRNTIYF.

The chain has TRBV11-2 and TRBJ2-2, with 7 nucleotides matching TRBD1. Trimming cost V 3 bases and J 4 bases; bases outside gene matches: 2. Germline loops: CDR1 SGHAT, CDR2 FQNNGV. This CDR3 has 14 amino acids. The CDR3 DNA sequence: TGTGCCAGCAGCTTGACAGGGCGCACCGGGGAGCTGTTTTTT. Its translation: CASSLTGRTGELFF.

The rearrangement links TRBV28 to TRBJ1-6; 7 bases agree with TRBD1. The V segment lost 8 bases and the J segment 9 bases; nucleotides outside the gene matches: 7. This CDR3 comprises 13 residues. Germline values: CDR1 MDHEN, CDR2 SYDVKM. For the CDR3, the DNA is TGTGCCAGCCGCCGACAGGGTAGTTCACCCCTCCACTTT. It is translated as CASRRQGSSPLHF.

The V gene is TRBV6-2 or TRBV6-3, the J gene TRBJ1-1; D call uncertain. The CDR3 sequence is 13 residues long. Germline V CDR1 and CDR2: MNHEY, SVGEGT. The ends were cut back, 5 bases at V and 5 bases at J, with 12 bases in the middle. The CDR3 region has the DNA TGTGCCAGCAGTACTACCCCACGGACTGAAGCTTTCTTT. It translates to CASSTTPRTEAFF.

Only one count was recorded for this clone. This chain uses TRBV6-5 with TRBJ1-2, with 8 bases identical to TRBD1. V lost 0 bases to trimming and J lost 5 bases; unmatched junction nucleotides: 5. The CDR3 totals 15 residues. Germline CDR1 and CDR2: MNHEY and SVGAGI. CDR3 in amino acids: CASSYSTGTGYGYTF. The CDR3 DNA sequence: TGTGCCAGCAGTTACTCAACCGGGACAGGATATGGCTACACCTTC.

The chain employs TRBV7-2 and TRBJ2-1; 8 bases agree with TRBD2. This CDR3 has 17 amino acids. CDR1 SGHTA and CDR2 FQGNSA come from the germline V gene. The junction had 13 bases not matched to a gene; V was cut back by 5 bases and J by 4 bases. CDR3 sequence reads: CASSLRGFSGEYNEQFF. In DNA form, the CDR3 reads TGTGCCAGCAGCCTCCGAGGGTTTAGCGGGGAATACAATGAGCAGTTCTTC.

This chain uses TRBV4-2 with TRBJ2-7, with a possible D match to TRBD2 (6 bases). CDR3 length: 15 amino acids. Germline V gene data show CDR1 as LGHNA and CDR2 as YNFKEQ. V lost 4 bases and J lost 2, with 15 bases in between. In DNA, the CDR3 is TGTGCCAGCAGCCCCCCGGGACTCTTTCCCTACGAGCAGTACTTC. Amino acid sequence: CASSPPGLFPYEQYF.

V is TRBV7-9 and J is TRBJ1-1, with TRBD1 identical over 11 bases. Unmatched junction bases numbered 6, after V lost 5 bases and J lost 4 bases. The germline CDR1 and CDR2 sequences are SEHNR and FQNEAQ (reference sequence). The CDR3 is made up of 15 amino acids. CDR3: CASSPWTGGGTEAFF. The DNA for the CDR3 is TGTGCCAGCAGCCCCTGGACAGGGGGCGGCACTGAAGCTTTCTTT.

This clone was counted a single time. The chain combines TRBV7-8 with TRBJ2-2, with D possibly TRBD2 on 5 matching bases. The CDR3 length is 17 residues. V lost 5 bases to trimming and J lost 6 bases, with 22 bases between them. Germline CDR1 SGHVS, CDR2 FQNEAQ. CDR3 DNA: TGTGCCAGCAGCCTACGCCTCGGTAGCGATAGATCCGGGGAGCTGTTTTTT. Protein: CASSLRLGSDRSGELFF.